This TCR beta chain was captured by sequencing in a study of blood T cell repertoires in COVID-19. Across the study: The analysed material was cDNA or gDNA that came from T cells, B-cell-depleted T cells, or PBMCs.

The CDR3 contains 14 residues. V was clipped by 3 bases and J by 2 bases, with 9 bases between them. Germline V gene lookup returns CDR1 SGHRS and CDR2 YFSETQ. Original processing methods: Using reference gene primer amplification, nucleated cell counts were estimated. Data came from immunoSEQ multiplex PCR; TCRdb stores just in-frame clones and leaves some out. The DNA was the basis for D and trimming; V, J and clone size are from that table. The sample lists 95,000 to 150,000 clones, 80% occurring once. The sequence came from a human donor in a cohort sampled during active COVID-19. This chain uses TRBV5-1 with TRBJ1-3; D may be TRBD1 (5 bases). The sample consisted of peripheral blood. CDR3 sequence: CASSSDRAGNTIYF. CDR3 coding DNA: TGCGCCAGCAGCTCCGACAGAGCTGGAAACACCATATATTTT.